Listed below are T cell receptor beta chains from one sample, sequenced in a study of blood T cell repertoires in COVID-19. Assay used: immunoSEQ multiplex PCR; TCRdb lists only in-frame clones, some missing. This table holds just under 45,000 clones, 80% to 90% found once. The sequenced sample was peripheral blood. These TCRs come from a woman in her 40s with acute or convalescent COVID-19. The CDR3 runs from the conserved cysteine through the conserved F or W. A D gene is named only where the DNA matches it firmly. Size values are once, few and many counts, or a class for expanded clones, and some rows have none.

abundance: NA; len: 15; v_gene: TRBV5-1; j_gene: TRBJ2-2; d_gene: NA; CDR3aa: CASGVGGINTGELFF; CDR3nt: TGCGCCAGCGGAGTTGGGGGGATTAACACCGGGGAGCTGTTTTTT
abundance: NA; len: 13; v_gene: TRBV7-8; j_gene: TRBJ2-1; d_gene: TRBD2; CDR3aa: CASSPMGEGEQFF; CDR3nt: TGTGCCAGCAGCCCTATGGGGGAGGGGGAGCAGTTCTTC
abundance: NA; len: 14; v_gene: TRBV10-3; j_gene: TRBJ2-3; d_gene: TRBD1; CDR3aa: CAISRTGDTDTQYF; CDR3nt: TGTGCCATCAGCCGGACAGGAGACACAGATACGCAGTATTTT
abundance: NA; len: 13; v_gene: TRBV24-1; j_gene: TRBJ1-1; d_gene: NA; CDR3aa: CATSDPQGTEAFF; CDR3nt: TGTGCCACCAGTGATCCACAGGGCACTGAAGCTTTCTTT
abundance: NA; len: 14; v_gene: TRBV18; j_gene: TRBJ1-2; d_gene: NA; CDR3aa: CASSPPLQDYGYTF; CDR3nt: TGTGCCAGCTCACCACCTTTACAGGACTATGGCTACACCTTC
abundance: NA; len: 11; v_gene: TRBV12-5; j_gene: TRBJ1-4; d_gene: NA; CDR3aa: CASGSGEKLFF; CDR3nt: TGTGCTAGTGGTTCCGGGGAAAAACTGTTTTTT
abundance: NA; len: 17; v_gene: TRBV28; j_gene: TRBJ2-2; d_gene: TRBD1; CDR3aa: CASSRDRTGVLTGELFF; CDR3nt: TGTGCCAGCAGTAGAGATCGGACAGGGGTATTAACCGGGGAGCTGTTTTTT
abundance: NA; len: 15; v_gene: TRBV7-8; j_gene: TRBJ1-4; d_gene: TRBD1; CDR3aa: CASSFPTGGNEKLFF; CDR3nt: TGTGCCAGCAGCTTCCCGACAGGGGGAAATGAAAAACTGTTTTTT
abundance: NA; len: 15; v_gene: TRBV19; j_gene: TRBJ1-2; d_gene: NA; CDR3aa: CASIGRAGSNYGYTF; CDR3nt: TGTGCCAGTATAGGCAGGGCTGGCTCTAACTATGGCTACACCTTC
abundance: NA; len: 20; v_gene: TRBV28; j_gene: TRBJ1-5; d_gene: TRBD1; CDR3aa: CASNAMGRGNVVVSNQPQHF; CDR3nt: TGTGCCAGCAACGCCATGGGCAGGGGGAACGTGGTGGTTAGCAATCAGCCCCAGCATTTT
abundance: NA; len: 18; v_gene: TRBV7-9; j_gene: TRBJ1-5; d_gene: NA; CDR3aa: CASSLLSSGDYSNQPQHF; CDR3nt: TGTGCCAGCAGCTTATTATCCTCCGGGGACTATAGCAATCAGCCCCAGCATTTT
abundance: NA; len: 13; v_gene: TRBV30; j_gene: TRBJ2-1; d_gene: NA; CDR3aa: CAWSWGPHNEQFF; CDR3nt: TGTGCCTGGAGTTGGGGGCCCCACAATGAGCAGTTCTTC
abundance: few; len: 14; v_gene: TRBV28; j_gene: TRBJ1-4; d_gene: NA; CDR3aa: CASSPPATNEKLFF; CDR3nt: TGTGCCAGCAGTCCCCCGGCAACTAATGAAAAACTGTTTTTT
abundance: NA; len: 15; v_gene: TRBV28; j_gene: TRBJ1-1; d_gene: NA; CDR3aa: CASSYDYVGYTEAFF; CDR3nt: TGTGCCAGCAGTTACGACTACGTCGGATACACTGAAGCTTTCTTT
abundance: NA; len: 13; v_gene: TRBV2; j_gene: TRBJ1-2; d_gene: NA; CDR3aa: CASRTEVNYGYTF; CDR3nt: TGTGCCAGCAGAACGGAGGTGAACTATGGCTACACCTTC
abundance: NA; len: 13; v_gene: TRBV29-1; j_gene: TRBJ2-1; d_gene: NA; CDR3aa: CSVGESSYNEQFF; CDR3nt: TGCAGCGTTGGAGAGAGCTCCTACAATGAGCAGTTCTTC
abundance: NA; len: 16; v_gene: TRBV7-2; j_gene: TRBJ2-2; d_gene: NA; CDR3aa: CASSLFVVPASGELFF; CDR3nt: TGTGCCAGCAGCTTATTTGTAGTGCCAGCGTCCGGGGAGCTGTTTTTT
abundance: NA; len: 15; v_gene: TRBV3-1/TRBV3-2; j_gene: TRBJ2-3; d_gene: NA; CDR3aa: CASSLGAVRTDTQYF; CDR3nt: TGTGCCAGCAGTTTAGGGGCGGTGCGCACAGATACGCAGTATTTT
abundance: NA; len: 15; v_gene: TRBV18; j_gene: TRBJ1-5; d_gene: TRBD1; CDR3aa: CASSRDRGSNQPQHF; CDR3nt: TGTGCCAGCTCGCGGGACAGGGGCAGCAATCAGCCCCAGCATTTT
abundance: once; len: 15; v_gene: TRBV12-5; j_gene: TRBJ2-2; d_gene: NA; CDR3aa: CASGLGEVGTGELFF; CDR3nt: TGTGCTAGTGGTTTGGGGGAGGTCGGCACCGGGGAGCTGTTTTTT
abundance: NA; len: 13; v_gene: TRBV7-9; j_gene: TRBJ1-1; d_gene: NA; CDR3aa: CASSLQGATEAFF; CDR3nt: TGTGCCAGCAGCTTACAAGGGGCCACTGAAGCTTTCTTT
abundance: NA; len: 16; v_gene: TRBV11-2; j_gene: TRBJ2-1; d_gene: TRBD2; CDR3aa: CASSLFGTSGNIEQFF; CDR3nt: TGTGCCAGCAGCCTCTTTGGGACTAGCGGGAACATTGAGCAGTTCTTC
abundance: NA; len: 12; v_gene: TRBV2; j_gene: TRBJ1-1; d_gene: TRBD1; CDR3aa: CANGTENTEAFF; CDR3nt: TGTGCCAACGGGACAGAGAACACTGAAGCTTTCTTT
abundance: NA; len: 17; v_gene: TRBV7-2; j_gene: TRBJ2-2; d_gene: TRBD2; CDR3aa: CASSSPSGGGSTGELFF; CDR3nt: TGTGCCAGCAGCTCTCCCTCGGGCGGGGGGAGCACCGGGGAGCTGTTTTTT
abundance: NA; len: 16; v_gene: TRBV28; j_gene: TRBJ1-5; d_gene: TRBD1; CDR3aa: CASRSIPGTGNQPQHF; CDR3nt: TGTGCCAGCAGATCCATCCCCGGGACAGGGAATCAGCCCCAGCATTTT
abundance: NA; len: 16; v_gene: TRBV7-9; j_gene: TRBJ2-5; d_gene: TRBD2; CDR3aa: CASSLGASGSQETQYF; CDR3nt: TGTGCCAGCAGCTTAGGGGCTAGCGGAAGCCAAGAGACCCAGTACTTC
abundance: NA; len: 14; v_gene: TRBV9; j_gene: TRBJ1-1; d_gene: NA; CDR3aa: CASSSPLGGTEAFF; CDR3nt: TGTGCCAGCAGCTCACCCTTGGGAGGAACTGAAGCTTTCTTT
abundance: NA; len: 15; v_gene: TRBV19; j_gene: TRBJ1-2; d_gene: NA; CDR3aa: CASSIDAGQNYGYTF; CDR3nt: TGTGCCAGTAGTATAGATGCCGGACAGAACTATGGCTACACCTTC
abundance: NA; len: 15; v_gene: TRBV2; j_gene: TRBJ1-5; d_gene: NA; CDR3aa: CASRERQSSGQPQHF; CDR3nt: TGTGCCAGCAGGGAACGACAGAGCTCGGGTCAGCCCCAGCATTTT